This record looks at one T cell receptor beta chain sequence and its context. Antigen unknown. The time point denotes: newly diagnosed, previously untreated cHL patient sample. Researchers report purifying CD4+ T cells from thawed PBMCs by magnetic negative selection. The entry originates in a study of PD-1 blockade in classical Hodgkin lymphoma. The germline V gene has CDR1 PRHDT and CDR2 FYEKMQ (reference sequence). The CDR3 consists of 14 residues. V was shortened by 5 bases and J by 7 bases, with 18 bases between the two germline ends. Sequenced by immunoSEQ multiplex PCR; TCRdb stores in-frame clones only, minus some. This repertoire shows nearly 25,000 clones, more than 80% found once; its top ten account for approximately 0.53%. Study results and caveats: Underlying causes for the observed repertoire differences were not defined, possibly disease activity or prior therapy. Reported findings placed baseline TCR diversity lower in newly diagnosed patients (compared with healthy donors).

The source of this sequence is a human donor with classical Hodgkin lymphoma. The sample was CD4+ T cells from blood. The chain recombines TRBV13 with TRBJ2-7, with D tentatively TRBD2 (6 bases). The CDR3 coding sequence is TGTGCCAGCAGCCTCGATCGCGGGGCCAGGGAGCAGTACTTC. Translation gives CASSLDRGAREQYF.